Listed here are 10 T cell receptor beta chains from one sample, sequenced in a study of blood T cells in healthy people across ages. Next came a second PCR, run for roughly 6 to 11 cycles, which used a sample-barcoded 5' primer along with a J-beta primer mix. TCRdb re-called the 5' RACE reads through MiXCR, storing one row per CDR3 protein. The data hold hundreds of thousands of distinct CDR3 sequences, with 49% observed a single time. Sequencing used blood. The source of these receptors is a woman between 55 and 75 years old in good health.

V gene TRBV20-1 combines with J gene TRBJ2-3; 9 bases are shared with TRBD2. Looked up from germline, CDR1 is DFQATT and CDR2 is SNEGSKA (reference sequence). After removal of 0 bases from V and 0 bases from J, the junction contained 7 bases not matched to a gene. The CDR3 sequence is 17 residues long. In DNA form, the CDR3 reads TGCAGTGCTAGAGATCCCCGACTAGCGGCTAGCACAGATACGCAGTATTTT. It translates to CSARDPRLAASTDTQYF.

This clonotype came up a few times. The chain employs TRBV20-1 and TRBJ2-7; either TRBD1 or TRBD2 may fit D (5 bases each). Germline loops: CDR1 DFQATT, CDR2 SNEGSKA (reference sequence). Trimming left V 4 bases short and J 2 bases short, with 9 bases between. The length of the CDR3 is 12 residues. The CDR3 here is CSAIRETYEQYF. DNA of the CDR3: TGCAGTGCTATCAGGGAGACCTACGAGCAGTACTTC.

To note about this clonotype: This may be a read error: a much more frequent sequence differs by one nucleotide. The chain recombines TRBV3-1 with TRBJ2-3; D is ambiguous. Germline CDR1 reads LGHDT; CDR2 reads YNNKEL (reference sequence). CDR3 length: 13 amino acids. CDR3 amino acids: CASSRVGTDMQYF. The CDR3 DNA is TGTGCCAGCAGCCGAGTTGGCACAGATATGCAGTATTTT.

This clonotype was seen many times. The chain is built from TRBV4-2 and TRBJ2-3, with 10 positions matching TRBD2. Trimming removed 1 base from V and 4 bases from J; junction bases left unmatched: 8. The CDR3 consists of 17 residues. Looked up from germline, CDR1 is LGHNA and CDR2 is YNFKEQ. As DNA, the CDR3 is TGTGCCAGCAGCCAAGGTAGCGGGAGGTATATAGCAGATACGCAGTATTTT. Translating gives CASSQGSGRYIADTQYF.

The gene calls are TRBV4-3 and TRBJ1-1; no clear D gene. Trimming shortened V by 3 bases and J by 1 base, and 9 bases separated the two germline ends. Looked up from germline, CDR1 is LGHNA and CDR2 is YSLEER. The CDR3 length is 14 residues. CDR3 nucleotides: TGCGCCAGCAGCCACGCTAACAAGAACACTGAAGCTTTCTTT. This codes for CASSHANKNTEAFF.

A word on this clonotype: Since a much larger clone is just one base distant, this may be a read error. The chain recombines TRBV5-1 with TRBJ2-6, with D perhaps TRBD2 (6 bases). This CDR3 contains 19 residues. Germline V CDR1 and CDR2: SGHRS, YFSETQ. V was cut by 0 bases and J by 2 bases, with 18 bases left in between. The CDR3 sequence: CASSLAGGGSRAGANVLTF. CDR3 nucleotide sequence: TGCGCCAGCAGCTTGGCCGGCGGAGGGAGTCGAGCTGGGGCCAACGTCCTGACTTTC.

The chain carries TRBV4-2 and TRBJ1-2; D perhaps matches TRBD1 (5 bases). The V gene lost 1 base and the J gene lost 4 bases, with 10 bases spanning the gap. The V gene's germline CDR1 is LGHNA and CDR2 YNFKEQ. The CDR3 spans 14 residues. CDR3 residues: CASSQGQGIYGYTF. The CDR3 DNA is TGTGCCAGCAGCCAAGGGCAGGGAATCTATGGCTACACCTTC.

This clonotype was observed a few times. The rearrangement uses TRBV29-1 and TRBJ2-1; D is unclear. CDR1 is SQVTM and CDR2 is ANQGSEA in the germline V gene. V lost 2 bases and J 7 bases, leaving 6 bases between the germline ends. This CDR3 comprises 11 residues. The CDR3 spells CSVESVNEQFF. In nucleotides, the CDR3 is TGCAGCGTTGAATCAGTTAATGAGCAGTTCTTC.

In the case of this clonotype: Sequence at one end of the junction differs from germline and may be a read error. The chain combines TRBV7-2 with TRBJ1-2; D is uncertain. Germline V lookup: CDR1 SGHTA, CDR2 FQGNSA. The length of the CDR3 is 13 residues. This CDR3 reads CASGKNPNYGCTF. DNA for the CDR3: TGTGCCAGCGGAAAGAACCCTAACTATGGCTGCACCTTC.

This rearrangement joins TRBV7-2 to TRBJ2-2, with D hard to call. Germline CDR1 reads SGHTA; CDR2 reads FQGNSA. V lost 2 bases and J 3 bases, leaving 7 bases between the germline ends. CDR3 length: 14 amino acids. The CDR3 region is CASSLFTDTGELFF. CDR3 sequence (DNA): TGTGCCAGCAGCTTATTCACAGACACCGGGGAGCTGTTTTTT.